The present T cell receptor (beta chain) was sequenced within a study of CD8 T cells in Susac syndrome. General study results and limits: The authors acknowledged that the study's TCR sequencing and HLA analysis involved relatively few individuals.

V dropped 6 bases and J dropped 7; count of bases not matched to a gene: 12. Germline V gene data show CDR1 as MNHNY and CDR2 as SVGAGI (reference sequence). CDR3 length equals 15 residues. Regarding this clonotype: Its antigen is undetermined.

RNA amounts of about 0.5 to 1 ug underwent reverse transcription with random hexamers. A multiplex approach, immunoSEQ multiplex PCR, amplified TCR beta CDR3 across 54 Vbeta and 13 Jbeta. TCRdb analysed the immunoSEQ multiplex PCR reads with MiXCR anew, one entry per CDR3 protein. Of some 150,000 distinct CDR3 sequences in the sample, approximately 95% were seen once. Patients having Susac syndrome satisfied recently defined diagnostic criteria for definite or probable disease. Through negative isolation, CD4+ and CD8+ T cells were obtained, while TEMRA cells were enriched using FACS. This chain joins TRBV6-6 and TRBJ2-3; TRBD2 matches at 8 bases. Material for sequencing was CD4+ T cells from PBMCs. The TCR sequence derives from a human donor with Susac syndrome. CDR3 bases: TGTGCCAGCAGCCCCGGGGAAGCGGGGGCTTATACGCAGTATTTT. This sequence encodes CASSPGEAGAYTQYF.